Sequencing of this T cell receptor (beta chain) was carried out in a study of T cell responses to AZD1222 COVID-19 vaccine. Overall study findings and caveats: The donor group comprised mostly white British people and more females; the analysis possibly underestimated clonal diversity.

The germline V gene encodes CDR1 MNHNS and CDR2 SASEGT. J lost 6 bases, V lost 1 base, and 3 bases had no gene match. The CDR3 is made up of 15 amino acids. Notes on this clone: Its specificity is unknown.

The repertoire was sequenced with immunoSEQ multiplex PCR; TCRdb's copy has only in-frame clones and lacks some. The sample carries some 180,000 clones, about nine tenths recorded once. The sequence came from an adult in good health. The sample was peripheral blood, taken on day 0 of AZD1222 vaccination. This rearrangement joins TRBV6-1 to TRBJ2-1; 10 bases fit TRBD2. DNA of the CDR3: TGTGCCAGCAGTGAAGTCCTAGCGGGAGTCAATGAGCAGTTCTTC. Amino acids: CASSEVLAGVNEQFF.